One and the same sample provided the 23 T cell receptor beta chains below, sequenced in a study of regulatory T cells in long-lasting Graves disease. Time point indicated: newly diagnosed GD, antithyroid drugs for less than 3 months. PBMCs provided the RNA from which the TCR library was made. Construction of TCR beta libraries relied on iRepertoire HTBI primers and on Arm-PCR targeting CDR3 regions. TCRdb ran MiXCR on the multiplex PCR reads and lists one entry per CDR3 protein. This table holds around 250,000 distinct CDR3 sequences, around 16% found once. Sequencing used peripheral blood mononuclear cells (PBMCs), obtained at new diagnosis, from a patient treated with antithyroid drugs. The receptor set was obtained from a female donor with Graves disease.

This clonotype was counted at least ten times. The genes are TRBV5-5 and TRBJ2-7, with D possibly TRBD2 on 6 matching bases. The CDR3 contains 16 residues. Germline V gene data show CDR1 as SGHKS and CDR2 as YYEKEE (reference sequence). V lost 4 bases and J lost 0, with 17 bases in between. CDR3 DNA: TGTGCCAGCAGCCCCGGCGGGGTCGGGAGCTCCTACGAGCAGTACTTC. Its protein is CASSPGGVGSSYEQYF.

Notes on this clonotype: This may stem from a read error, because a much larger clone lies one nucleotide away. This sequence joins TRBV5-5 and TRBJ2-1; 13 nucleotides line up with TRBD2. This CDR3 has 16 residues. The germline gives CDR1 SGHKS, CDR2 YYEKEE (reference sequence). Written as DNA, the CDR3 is TGTGCCAGCAGCTCGGGGACTAGCGGGGTCTACAATGAGCAGCTCTTC. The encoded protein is CASSSGTSGVYNEQLF. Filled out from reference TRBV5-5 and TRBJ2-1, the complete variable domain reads DAGVTQSPTHLIKTRGQQVTLRCSPISGHKSVSWYQQVLGQGPQFIFQYYEKEERGRGNFPDRFSARQFPNYSSELNVNALLLGDSALYLCASSSGTSGVYNEQLFGPGTRLTVL.

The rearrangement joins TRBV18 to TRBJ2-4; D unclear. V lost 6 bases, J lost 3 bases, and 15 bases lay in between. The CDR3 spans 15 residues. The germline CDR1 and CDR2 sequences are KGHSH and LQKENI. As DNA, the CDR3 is TGTGCCAGCTCCCCCGAGTTAGGCGGCAAAAACATTCAGTACTTC. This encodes CASSPELGGKNIQYF.

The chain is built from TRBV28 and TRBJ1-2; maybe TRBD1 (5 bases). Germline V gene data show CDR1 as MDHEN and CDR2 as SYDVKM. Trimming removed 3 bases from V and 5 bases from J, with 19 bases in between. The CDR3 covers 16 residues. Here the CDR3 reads CASSLGGGSWKYGYTF. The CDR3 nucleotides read TGTGCCAGCAGTTTGGGGGGGGGGTCGTGGAAATATGGCTACACCTTC.

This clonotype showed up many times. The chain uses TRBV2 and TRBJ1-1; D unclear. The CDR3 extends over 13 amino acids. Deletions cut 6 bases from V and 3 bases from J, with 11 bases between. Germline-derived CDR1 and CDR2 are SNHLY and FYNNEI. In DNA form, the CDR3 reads TGTGCCAGCAGCGCTCCGGACCACACTGAAGCTTTCTTT. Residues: CASSAPDHTEAFF.

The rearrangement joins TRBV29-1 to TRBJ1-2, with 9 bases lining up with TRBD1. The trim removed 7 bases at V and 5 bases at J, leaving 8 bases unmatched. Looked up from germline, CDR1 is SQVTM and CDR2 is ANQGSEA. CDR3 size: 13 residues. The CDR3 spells CSAPGTGIYGYTF. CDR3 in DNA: TGCAGCGCCCCCGGGACAGGGATATATGGCTACACCTTC.

The CDR3 sequence is CASSRGRIWTGDPVEAFF. The CDR3 bases are TGTGCCAGCAGTCGAGGGCGAATCTGGACAGGGGACCCGGTTGAAGCTTTCTTT. The rearrangement links TRBV6-2 or TRBV6-3 to TRBJ1-1; TRBD1 matches 9 bases. The CDR3 contains 18 residues. V lost 5 bases and J lost 7; bases outside the gene matches: 20. Germline lookup yields CDR1 MNHEY and CDR2 SVGEGT.

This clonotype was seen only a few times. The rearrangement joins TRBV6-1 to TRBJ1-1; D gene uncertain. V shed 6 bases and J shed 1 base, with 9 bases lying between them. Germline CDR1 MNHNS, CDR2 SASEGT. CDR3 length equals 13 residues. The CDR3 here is CASRAAENTEAFF. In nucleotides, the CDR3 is TGTGCCAGCAGAGCAGCAGAGAACACTGAAGCTTTCTTT.

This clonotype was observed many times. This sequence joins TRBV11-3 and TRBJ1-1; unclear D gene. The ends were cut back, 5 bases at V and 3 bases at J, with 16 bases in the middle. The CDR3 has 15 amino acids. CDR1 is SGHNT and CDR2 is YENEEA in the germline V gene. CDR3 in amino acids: CASSPQTVFDTEAFF. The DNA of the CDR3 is TGTGCCAGCAGCCCCCAGACCGTATTTGACACTGAAGCTTTCTTT.

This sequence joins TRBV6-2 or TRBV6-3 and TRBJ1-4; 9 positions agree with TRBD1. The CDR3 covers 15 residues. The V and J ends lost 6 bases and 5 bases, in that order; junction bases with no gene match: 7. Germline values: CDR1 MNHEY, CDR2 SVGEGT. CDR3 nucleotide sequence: TGTGCCAGCAGCTACGACAGGGGGAAAAATGAAAAACTGTTTTTT. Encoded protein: CASSYDRGKNEKLFF.

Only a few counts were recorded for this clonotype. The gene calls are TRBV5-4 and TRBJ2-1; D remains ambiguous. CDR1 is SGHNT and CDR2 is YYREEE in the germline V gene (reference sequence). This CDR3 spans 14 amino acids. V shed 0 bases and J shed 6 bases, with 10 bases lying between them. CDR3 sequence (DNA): TGTGCCAGCAGCTTGGCAACAGTTCGCAATGAGCAGTTCTTC. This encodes CASSLATVRNEQFF.

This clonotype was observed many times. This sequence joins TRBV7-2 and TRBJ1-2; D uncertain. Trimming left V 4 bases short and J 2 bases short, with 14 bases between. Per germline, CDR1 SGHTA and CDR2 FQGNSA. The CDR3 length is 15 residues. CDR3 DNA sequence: TGTGCCAGCAGCTCGCCCGCGGGAGTGAACTATGGCTACACCTTC. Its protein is CASSSPAGVNYGYTF.

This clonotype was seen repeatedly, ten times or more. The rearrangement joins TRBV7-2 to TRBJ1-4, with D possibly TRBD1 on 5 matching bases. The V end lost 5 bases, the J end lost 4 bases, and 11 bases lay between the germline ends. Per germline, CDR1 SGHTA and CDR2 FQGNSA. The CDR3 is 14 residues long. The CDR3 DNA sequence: TGTGCCAGCAGCACGGGACTGCTTAATGAAAAACTGTTTTTT. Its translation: CASSTGLLNEKLFF.

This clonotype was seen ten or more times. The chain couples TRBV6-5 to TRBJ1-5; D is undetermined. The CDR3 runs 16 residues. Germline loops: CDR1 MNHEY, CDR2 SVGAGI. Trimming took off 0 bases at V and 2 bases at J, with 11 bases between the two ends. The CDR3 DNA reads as TGTGCCAGCAGTTACTCGAAGGCAGGTCGCAATCAGCCCCAGCATTTT. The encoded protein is CASSYSKAGRNQPQHF.

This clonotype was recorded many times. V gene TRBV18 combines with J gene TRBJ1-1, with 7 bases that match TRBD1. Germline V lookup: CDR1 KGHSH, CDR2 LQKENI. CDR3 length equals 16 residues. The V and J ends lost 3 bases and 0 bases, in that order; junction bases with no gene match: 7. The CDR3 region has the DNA TGTGCCAGCTCACCCCCCAGGACAGGCATGAACACTGAAGCTTTCTTT. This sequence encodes CASSPPRTGMNTEAFF.

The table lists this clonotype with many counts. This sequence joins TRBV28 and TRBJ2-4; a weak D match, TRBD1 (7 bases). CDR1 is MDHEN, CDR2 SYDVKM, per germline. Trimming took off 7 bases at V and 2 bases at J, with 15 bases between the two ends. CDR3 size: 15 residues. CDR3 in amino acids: CASMEGALSKNIQYF. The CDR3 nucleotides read TGTGCCAGCATGGAGGGGGCTTTGTCCAAAAACATTCAGTACTTC.

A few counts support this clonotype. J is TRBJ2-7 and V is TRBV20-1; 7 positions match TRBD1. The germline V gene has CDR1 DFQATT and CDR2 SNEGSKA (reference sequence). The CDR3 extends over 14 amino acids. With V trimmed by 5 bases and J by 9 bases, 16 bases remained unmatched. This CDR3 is CSAFPPRQGRRQYF. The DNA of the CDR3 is TGCAGTGCTTTTCCTCCCCGACAGGGTCGAAGGCAGTACTTC.

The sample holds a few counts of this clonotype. This chain's CDR3 is CASSTDRRTDTQYF. The CDR3 DNA reads as TGTGCCAGCAGCACCGACAGGCGCACAGATACGCAGTATTTT. This chain joins TRBV9 and TRBJ2-3; weak D call: TRBD1 (6 bases). There are 14 residues in the CDR3. Germline V CDR1 and CDR2: SGDLS, YYNGEE. V lost 4 bases, J lost 1 base, and 10 bases lay in between.

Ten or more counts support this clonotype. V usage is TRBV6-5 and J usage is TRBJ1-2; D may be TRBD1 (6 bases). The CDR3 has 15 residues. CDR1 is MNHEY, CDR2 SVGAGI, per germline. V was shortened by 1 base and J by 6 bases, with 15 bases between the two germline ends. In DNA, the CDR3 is TGTGCCAGCAGTTACTTGGGGGCTGGGGGTGATGGCTACACCTTC. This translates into CASSYLGAGGDGYTF.

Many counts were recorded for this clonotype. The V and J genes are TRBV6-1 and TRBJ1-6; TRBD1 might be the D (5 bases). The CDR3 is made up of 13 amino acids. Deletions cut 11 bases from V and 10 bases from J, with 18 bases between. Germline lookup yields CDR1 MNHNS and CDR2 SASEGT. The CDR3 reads CAGRDAAGSPLHF. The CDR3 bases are TGTGCCGGACGGGACGCCGCTGGATCACCCCTCCACTTT.

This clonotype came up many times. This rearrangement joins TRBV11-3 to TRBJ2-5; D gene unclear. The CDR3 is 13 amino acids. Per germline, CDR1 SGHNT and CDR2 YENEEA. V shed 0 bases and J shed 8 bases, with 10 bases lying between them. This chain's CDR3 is CASSLDTETTQYF. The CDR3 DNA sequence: TGTGCCAGCAGCTTAGATACGGAGACTACCCAGTACTTC.

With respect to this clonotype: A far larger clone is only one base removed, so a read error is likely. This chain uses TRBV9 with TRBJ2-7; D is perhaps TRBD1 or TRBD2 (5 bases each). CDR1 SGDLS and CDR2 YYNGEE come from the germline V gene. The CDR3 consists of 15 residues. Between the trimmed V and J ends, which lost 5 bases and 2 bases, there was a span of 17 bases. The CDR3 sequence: CASSGFGAGTYEQYF. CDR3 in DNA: TGTGCCAGCAGTGGGTTCGGGGCAGGGACCTACGAGCAGTACTTC.

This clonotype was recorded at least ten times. The CDR3, as DNA: TGTGCCAGCAGTCCCGTTCGTCGGGGTCGCCTAACCTCTGGGGCCAACGTCCTGACTTTC. Its protein product is CASSPVRRGRLTSGANVLTF. This sequence joins TRBV6-1 and TRBJ2-6; tentatively, D is TRBD2 (5 bases). Trimming took off 5 bases at V and 0 bases at J, with 23 bases between the two ends. The CDR3 spans 20 residues. Germline V gene data show CDR1 as MNHNS and CDR2 as SASEGT.